This passage covers 20 T cell receptor beta chains from one sample sequenced in a study of T cell changes during pregnancy in multiple sclerosis. Here immunoSEQ multiplex PCR was the method, and the copy in TCRdb shows in-frame clones only, minus some. The repertoire consists of 20,000 to 30,000 clones, with roughly nine tenths occurring once and the leading ten covering 9.4%. This specimen consisted of CD8+ T cells from peripheral blood mononuclear cells, obtained in the third trimester of pregnancy. These receptors were taken from a female donor in good health, enrolled as a control in a pregnancy study.

This chain uses TRBV27 with TRBJ2-7; D unclear. Trimming pared 3 bases from V and 8 bases from J, leaving 14 bases between. The CDR3 covers 13 residues. Germline loops: CDR1 MNHEY, CDR2 SMNVEV (reference sequence). CDR3 region: CASSFGYEAKQYF. The CDR3 DNA follows: TGTGCCAGCAGTTTTGGATACGAAGCGAAGCAGTACTTC.

This chain uses TRBV5-6 with TRBJ2-7, with D tentatively TRBD2 (6 bases). Trimming shortened V by 0 bases and J by 7 bases, and 17 bases separated the two germline ends. Germline CDR1 SGHDT, CDR2 YYEEEE. This CDR3 is built from 15 residues. DNA of the CDR3: TGTGCCAGCAGCTTGGGTTGGGGAGGTATAGGAGAGCAGTACTTC. This codes for CASSLGWGGIGEQYF.

The chain links TRBV2 to TRBJ1-2; D uncertain. CDR1 is SNHLY, CDR2 FYNNEI, per germline. The CDR3 has 12 residues. The germline V and J ends were trimmed by 4 bases and 4 bases, with 7 bases remaining between them. For the CDR3, the DNA is TGTGCCAGCAGTGCGGCAGGCTATGGCTACACCTTC. It encodes CASSAAGYGYTF.

This clone was detected once. CDR3 region: CASSSRTGDNYGYTF. CDR3 sequence (DNA): TGTGCCAGCAGCTCCCGGACAGGCGATAACTATGGCTACACCTTC. The chain recombines TRBV9 with TRBJ1-2; 7 bases line up with TRBD1. CDR3 length: 15 amino acids. CDR1 and CDR2 (germline): SGDLS, YYNGEE. V lost 4 bases to trimming and J lost 1 base; unmatched junction nucleotides: 7.

J is TRBJ1-5 and V is TRBV28; D is possibly TRBD1 (6 bases). V was cut by 6 bases and J by 3 bases, with 12 bases left in between. There are 14 residues in the CDR3. Per the germline V gene, CDR1 is MDHEN and CDR2 is SYDVKM. Written as DNA, the CDR3 is TGTGCCAGCAGGAGGACAGAGAACAATCAGCCCCAGCATTTT. Translation gives CASRRTENNQPQHF.

Only one count was recorded for this clone. The chain links TRBV7-9 to TRBJ2-5; a possible D gene is TRBD2 (7 bases). The V gene's germline CDR1 is SEHNR and CDR2 FQNEAQ (reference sequence). V dropped 3 bases and J dropped 5 bases, with 25 bases sitting between them. The CDR3 contains 18 residues. The CDR3 sequence is CASSFLGGDKGNRETQYF. The CDR3 DNA is TGTGCCAGCAGCTTTCTGGGAGGGGACAAGGGAAATCGGGAGACCCAGTACTTC.

This clone was seen just once. The rearrangement joins TRBV27 to TRBJ2-1, with 10 bases identical to TRBD2. The germline V gene encodes CDR1 MNHEY and CDR2 SMNVEV (reference sequence). CDR3 length: 15 amino acids. V lost 5 bases to trimming and J lost 4 bases; unmatched junction nucleotides: 5. The CDR3 sequence is CASSTLAGEYNEQFF. The DNA for the CDR3 is TGTGCCAGCAGTACTCTAGCGGGGGAGTACAATGAGCAGTTCTTC.

The genes are TRBV5-6 and TRBJ2-1; 8 nucleotides match TRBD2. Looked up from germline, CDR1 is SGHDT and CDR2 is YYEEEE. Unmatched junction bases numbered 8, after V lost 2 bases and J lost 4 bases. This CDR3 spans 16 amino acids. As DNA, the CDR3 is TGTGCCAGCAGCTTTTGGATGGCGGGAGGATACAATGAGCAGTTCTTC. It translates to CASSFWMAGGYNEQFF.

The rearrangement uses TRBV2 and TRBJ1-2; D might be TRBD1 (6 bases). This CDR3 has 15 residues. Trimming shortened V by 6 bases and J by 4 bases, and 18 bases separated the two germline ends. CDR1 and CDR2 from the germline V gene are SNHLY and FYNNEI. The chain's CDR3 is CASSAGTLFSYGYTF. The CDR3, as DNA: TGTGCCAGCAGCGCCGGGACACTCTTCTCCTATGGCTACACCTTC.

This clone was seen a handful of times. The CDR3: CAISTPPGTSVKETQYF. The CDR3 region has the DNA TGTGCCATCAGTACTCCCCCCGGGACTAGCGTTAAGGAGACCCAGTACTTC. The rearrangement uses TRBV10-3 and TRBJ2-5; 10 nucleotides line up with TRBD2. From germline, CDR1 is ENHRY and CDR2 SYGVKD. Trimming removed 5 bases from V and 5 bases from J; junction bases left unmatched: 14. This CDR3 spans 17 amino acids.

The chain uses TRBV4-1 and TRBJ2-2, with TRBD2 as a possible D gene (5 bases). This CDR3 is 17 amino acids long. Trimming left V 0 bases short and J 5 bases short, with 16 bases between. Germline V gives CDR1 MGHRA, CDR2 YSYEKL. The CDR3: CASSQDQVASRTGELFF. CDR3 nucleotides: TGCGCCAGCAGCCAAGATCAAGTGGCTAGCAGAACCGGGGAGCTGTTTTTT.

The chain uses TRBV7-6 and TRBJ2-3, with TRBD2 matching over 7 bases. The trim removed 3 bases at V and 1 base at J, leaving 13 bases unmatched. The CDR3 length is 18 residues. CDR1 is SGHVS and CDR2 is FNYEAQ in the germline V gene. CDR3 nucleotides: TGTGCCAGCAGCTTTCGGGACTACTCGTACCGCGGCACAGATACGCAGTATTTT. It encodes CASSFRDYSYRGTDTQYF.

The chain recombines TRBV11-2 with TRBJ2-7, with TRBD2 matching 7 bases. V dropped 2 bases and J dropped 5; count of bases not matched to a gene: 0. Germline-derived CDR1 and CDR2 are SGHAT and FQNNGV. The CDR3 consists of 12 residues. The CDR3 reads CASSLSGDEQYF. As DNA, the CDR3 is TGTGCCAGCAGCTTAAGCGGGGACGAGCAGTACTTC.

The chain is built from TRBV30 and TRBJ2-7; 8 nucleotides match TRBD2. CDR1 is GTSNPN, CDR2 SVGIG, per germline (reference sequence). Trimming at V came to 0 bases and at J to 2 bases, leaving 3 bases not matched to a gene. This CDR3 comprises 14 residues. Written as DNA, the CDR3 is TGTGCCTGGAGTGTACGGGGGGGCCCCTACGAGCAGTACTTC. Encoded protein: CAWSVRGGPYEQYF. Filled out from reference TRBV30 and TRBJ2-7, the complete variable domain reads SQTIHQWPATLVQPVGSPLSLECTVEGTSNPNLYWYRQAAGRGLQLLFYSVGIGQISSEVPQNLSASRPQDRQFILSSKKLLLSDSGFYLCAWSVRGGPYEQYFGPGTRLTVT.

The chain has TRBV5-4 and TRBJ2-7, with TRBD2 matching over 10 bases. After removal of 3 bases from V and 0 bases from J, the junction contained 3 bases not matched to a gene. This CDR3 comprises 15 residues. The germline V gene has CDR1 SGHNT and CDR2 YYREEE (reference sequence). CDR3 region: CASSSGTSASYEQYF. The CDR3 DNA is TGTGCCAGCAGCTCCGGGACTAGCGCCTCCTACGAGCAGTACTTC. Looking up the rest from reference TRBV5-4 and TRBJ2-7 gives the full variable domain: ETGVTQSPTHLIKTRGQQVTLRCSSQSGHNTVSWYQQALGQGPQFIFQYYREEENGRGNFPPRFSGLQFPNYSSELNVNALELDDSALYLCASSSGTSASYEQYFGPGTRLTVT.

J is TRBJ1-1 and V is TRBV19; D not resolved. CDR3 size: 11 residues. The germline gives CDR1 LNHDA, CDR2 SQIVND (reference sequence). The V gene lost 3 bases and the J gene lost 6 bases, with 5 bases spanning the gap. The CDR3 region has the DNA TGTGCCAGTAGTATCTTCTCTGAAGCTTTCTTT. This codes for CASSIFSEAFF.

This sequence joins TRBV6-1 and TRBJ2-1; D call uncertain. This CDR3 has 10 residues. Per germline, CDR1 MNHNS and CDR2 SASEGT. V lost 6 bases and J lost 9, with 6 bases in between. Written as DNA, the CDR3 is TGTGCCAGCAGAGCCGGTGAGCAGTTCTTC. This encodes CASRAGEQFF.

The chain carries TRBV7-6 and TRBJ2-7; D is perhaps TRBD1 (6 bases). The CDR3 consists of 14 residues. Germline CDR1 reads SGHVS; CDR2 reads FNYEAQ. V lost 5 bases to trimming and J lost 1 base, with 12 bases between them. CDR3 nucleotide sequence: TGTGCCAGCAGCCTCCGGGACACTTCCTACGAGCAGTACTTC. This translates into CASSLRDTSYEQYF.

This sequence joins TRBV6-1 and TRBJ1-1; D possibly corresponds to TRBD1 (6 bases). Per germline, CDR1 MNHNS and CDR2 SASEGT. The CDR3 has 13 amino acids. The V end was cut by 5 bases, the J end by 4 bases, with 11 bases between. The DNA of the CDR3 is TGTGCCAGCAGTCCCGGACAGAGCACTGAAGCTTTCTTT. Its translation is CASSPGQSTEAFF.

This rearrangement joins TRBV18 to TRBJ1-1; 7 bases are a match to TRBD1. V lost 3 bases and J lost 5; bases outside the gene matches: 9. The germline V gene encodes CDR1 KGHSH and CDR2 LQKENI. This CDR3 is built from 15 residues. CDR3 DNA: TGTGCCAGCTCACCGGAGAGGGGGCGGGCGACTGAAGCTTTCTTT. Encoded protein: CASSPERGRATEAFF. Looking up the rest from reference TRBV18 and TRBJ1-1 gives the full variable domain: NAGVMQNPRHLVRRRGQEARLRCSPMKGHSHVYWYRQLPEEGLKFMVYLQKENIIDESGMPKERFSAEFPKEGPSILRIQQVVRGDSAAYFCASSPERGRATEAFFGQGTRLTVV.